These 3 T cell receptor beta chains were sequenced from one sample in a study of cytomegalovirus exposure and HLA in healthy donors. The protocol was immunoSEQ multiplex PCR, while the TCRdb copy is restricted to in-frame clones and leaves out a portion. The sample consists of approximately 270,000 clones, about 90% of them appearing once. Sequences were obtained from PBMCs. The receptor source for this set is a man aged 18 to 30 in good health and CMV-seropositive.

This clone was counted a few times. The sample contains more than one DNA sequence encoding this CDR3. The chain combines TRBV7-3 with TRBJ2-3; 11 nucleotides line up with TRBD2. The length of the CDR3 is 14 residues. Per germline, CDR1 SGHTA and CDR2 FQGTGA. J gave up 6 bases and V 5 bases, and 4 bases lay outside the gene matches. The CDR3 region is CASSRLAGPDTQYF. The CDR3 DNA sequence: TGTGCCAGCAGCAGACTAGCGGGACCGGATACGCAGTATTTT. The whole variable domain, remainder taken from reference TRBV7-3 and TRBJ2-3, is GAGVSQTPSNKVTEKGKYVELRCDPISGHTALYWYRQSLGQGPEFLIYFQGTGAADDSGLPNDRFFAVRPEGSVSTLKIQRTERGDSAVYLCASSRLAGPDTQYFGPGTRLTVL.

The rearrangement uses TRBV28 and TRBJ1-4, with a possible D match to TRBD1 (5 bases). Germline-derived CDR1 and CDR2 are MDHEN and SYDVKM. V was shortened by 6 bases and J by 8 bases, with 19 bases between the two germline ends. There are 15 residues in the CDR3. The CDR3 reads CASRAPGLRSEKLFF. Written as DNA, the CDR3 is TGTGCCAGCAGAGCCCCGGGACTCCGGTCCGAAAAACTGTTTTTT.

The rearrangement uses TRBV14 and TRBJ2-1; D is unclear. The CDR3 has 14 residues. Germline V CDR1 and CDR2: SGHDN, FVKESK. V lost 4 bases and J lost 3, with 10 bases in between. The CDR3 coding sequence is TGTGCCAGCAGCCCAAGTCAGAGCTACAATGAGCAGTTCTTC. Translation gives CASSPSQSYNEQFF.